These 30 T cell receptor beta chains share one sample of origin, sequenced in a study of T cell repertoires in cytomegalovirus infection. No antigen has been identified for these receptors. TCRdb re-derived calls from the reads in MiXCR, one entry per CDR3 protein. The sample has more than 300,000 distinct CDR3 sequences; about 35% are singletons. Material: cultured PBMCs, obtained from culture after CMV antigen stimulation. The receptors stem from a human donor in good health (CMV status not recorded). Some clones in this sample may be carry-over from other donors' samples.

The chain employs TRBV28 and TRBJ1-1, with D possibly matching TRBD1 (5 bases). V was clipped by 5 bases and J by 8 bases, with 15 bases between them. Germline V gene sequence: CDR1 MDHEN, CDR2 SYDVKM. The CDR3 sequence is 13 residues long. The CDR3 DNA reads TGTGCCAGCAGTACTCCGGACCCAGGGGAAGCTTTCTTT. It specifies CASSTPDPGEAFF.

This clonotype was recorded many times. V and J are TRBV11-2 and TRBJ2-3; weak D call: TRBD2 (5 bases). V lost 2 bases, J lost 3 bases, and 15 bases lay in between. Germline CDR1 reads SGHAT; CDR2 reads FQNNGV. This CDR3 contains 16 residues. The CDR3 here is CASSLYGRHQTDTQYF. As DNA, the CDR3 is TGTGCCAGCAGCTTATATGGGAGACACCAGACAGATACGCAGTATTTT.

The CDR3 is CSARAKTGQFF. In nucleotides, the CDR3 is TGCAGTGCTAGGGCCAAGACTGGGCAGTTCTTC. The chain is built from TRBV20-1 and TRBJ2-1; D is uncertain. CDR1 and CDR2 (germline): DFQATT, SNEGSKA (reference sequence). The V and J ends lost 3 bases and 12 bases respectively, with 12 bases between them. The CDR3 covers 11 residues.

The chain combines TRBV6-1 with TRBJ2-7; 9 bases are shared with TRBD2. Germline lookup yields CDR1 MNHNS and CDR2 SASEGT. The CDR3 sequence is 17 residues long. The trim removed 3 bases at V and 4 bases at J, leaving 13 bases unmatched. Written as DNA, the CDR3 is TGTGCCAGCAGTGACCCGAAGGCTAGCGGGATCAGGTACGAGCAGTACGTC. It translates to CASSDPKASGIRYEQYV.

A few counts support this clonotype. The CDR3 DNA sequence: TGTGCCAGTAGTGGAGGCCCCCCGGGGGGCACTGAAGCTTTCTTT. Its translation: CASSGGPPGGTEAFF. The chain uses TRBV19 and TRBJ1-1; perhaps TRBD1 as D (5 bases). In germline, CDR1 is LNHDA, CDR2 SQIVND (reference sequence). V lost 5 bases to trimming and J lost 4 bases, with 17 bases between them. The CDR3 totals 15 residues.

The rearrangement joins TRBV7-9 to TRBJ2-7; unclear D gene. Germline loops: CDR1 SEHNR, CDR2 FQNEAQ (reference sequence). The CDR3 runs to 13 residues. The V gene lost 4 bases and the J gene lost 4 bases, with 11 bases spanning the gap. The chain's CDR3 is CASSSLPDYEQYF. CDR3 coding DNA: TGTGCCAGCAGCTCACTACCGGATTACGAGCAGTACTTC.

This clonotype was counted a few times. V gene TRBV4-1 combines with J gene TRBJ2-7, with D perhaps TRBD2 (6 bases). The CDR3 runs to 14 residues. Germline V lookup: CDR1 MGHRA, CDR2 YSYEKL. The V and J ends lost 4 bases and 4 bases respectively, with 14 bases between them. CDR3 sequence reads: CASSPSGGDYEQYF. DNA of the CDR3: TGCGCCAGCAGCCCCTCCGGCGGGGATTACGAGCAGTACTTC.

This clonotype was counted only a few times. This chain joins TRBV6-5 and TRBJ1-6; no firm D call. Trimming took 9 bases from V and 9 from J, leaving 12 bases between them. This CDR3 spans 12 amino acids. Germline loops: CDR1 MNHEY, CDR2 SVGAGI. CDR3 in amino acids: CASYGYGSPLHF. The CDR3 nucleotides read TGTGCCAGTTATGGATACGGTTCACCCCTCCACTTT.

V and J are TRBV2 and TRBJ1-2; no reliable D call. Germline V gene sequence: CDR1 SNHLY, CDR2 FYNNEI. Trimming left V 3 bases short and J 7 bases short, with 6 bases between. CDR3 length: 11 residues. The CDR3 spells CASSEKGGYTF. DNA of the CDR3: TGTGCCAGCAGTGAGAAAGGTGGCTACACCTTC.

This sequence joins TRBV2 and TRBJ2-3; no firm D call. Germline V gene data show CDR1 as SNHLY and CDR2 as FYNNEI. This CDR3 is 14 amino acids long. With 6 bases removed from V and 0 bases from J, the gap between germline ends came to 10 bases. The CDR3 nucleotides are TGTGCCAGCAGCTACTCAATTAGCACAGATACGCAGTATTTT. Translated: CASSYSISTDTQYF.

This clonotype was observed at least ten times. This sequence joins TRBV7-9 and TRBJ1-2; 9 bases fit TRBD1. Germline V CDR1 and CDR2: SEHNR, FQNEAQ (reference sequence). There are 15 residues in the CDR3. Trimming removed 4 bases from V and 4 bases from J; junction bases left unmatched: 7. The CDR3 is CASSYGQGSVYGYTF. For the CDR3, the DNA is TGTGCCAGCAGCTACGGACAGGGGAGTGTCTATGGCTACACCTTC.

This clonotype was picked up many times. This chain links TRBV7-2 with TRBJ2-5; 11 nucleotides line up with TRBD2. Germline V gene lookup returns CDR1 SGHTA and CDR2 FQGNSA. Trimming removed 1 base from V and 4 bases from J; junction bases left unmatched: 5. The CDR3 runs 16 residues. CDR3 in amino acids: CASSLVVAGGRETQYF. The CDR3 nucleotides read TGTGCCAGCAGCTTAGTAGTAGCGGGAGGGCGAGAGACCCAGTACTTC.

This clonotype appeared a few times. V gene TRBV19 combines with J gene TRBJ2-5; the D gene could be TRBD1 or TRBD2 (6 bases each). Germline V gene data show CDR1 as LNHDA and CDR2 as SQIVND (reference sequence). This CDR3 has 15 amino acids. The V end was cut by 6 bases, the J end by 6 bases, with 20 bases between. CDR3 nucleotide sequence: TGTGCCAGTAGCGCCCCCGGGGGCGGGAAGAAGACCCAGTACTTC. It encodes CASSAPGGGKKTQYF.

This chain connects TRBV6-1 to TRBJ1-2, with D unresolved. The CDR3 runs 13 residues. Germline V gene lookup returns CDR1 MNHNS and CDR2 SASEGT. Trimming took off 8 bases at V and 5 bases at J, with 15 bases between the two ends. The CDR3 protein is CASSVRSEYGYTF. The DNA of the CDR3 is TGTGCCAGCTCCGTCCGATCGGAGTATGGCTACACCTTC.

The chain recombines TRBV29-1 with TRBJ2-1; D gene ambiguous. The CDR3 extends over 14 amino acids. V lost 6 bases and J lost 2, with 14 bases in between. Per the germline V gene, CDR1 is SQVTM and CDR2 is ANQGSEA. The CDR3 region has the DNA TGCAGCGTGAAGAGAAGGCAGGCCTACAATGAGCAGTTCTTC. Amino acid sequence: CSVKRRQAYNEQFF.

The chain is built from TRBV4-1 and TRBJ1-4; no reliable D call. V shed 1 base and J shed 8 bases, with 14 bases lying between them. The germline V gene has CDR1 MGHRA and CDR2 YSYEKL. The length of the CDR3 is 15 residues. CDR3 in amino acids: CASSQGARNEEKLFF. The CDR3, as DNA: TGCGCCAGCAGCCAAGGAGCCAGAAACGAAGAAAAACTGTTTTTT.

The CDR3 region is CASSWREGGYGYTF. DNA for the CDR3: TGCGCCAGCAGCTGGAGAGAAGGGGGCTATGGCTACACCTTC. V is TRBV5-1 and J is TRBJ1-2; a possible D gene is TRBD1 (6 bases). This CDR3 is 14 amino acids long. CDR1 is SGHRS, CDR2 YFSETQ, per germline. Trimming took off 3 bases at V and 4 bases at J, with 13 bases between the two ends.

The V call is TRBV25-1, the J call TRBJ2-3, with 11 bases fitting TRBD1. This CDR3 is built from 17 residues. V gave up 2 bases and J gave up 4 bases; unmatched junction bases: 8. The germline CDR1 and CDR2 sequences are MGHDK and SYGVNS. The CDR3 region is CASSETPGQGGADTQYF. In DNA, the CDR3 is TGTGCCAGCAGTGAAACGCCGGGACAGGGGGGTGCAGATACGCAGTATTTT.

There are a few counts of this clonotype. The rearrangement uses TRBV15 and TRBJ1-6; D is undetermined. CDR1 is LNHNV, CDR2 YYDKDF, per germline (reference sequence). Trimming took 0 bases from V and 3 from J, leaving 9 bases between them. The CDR3 has 16 residues. The CDR3 reads CATSRDRAVYNSPLHF. In nucleotides, the CDR3 is TGTGCCACCAGCAGAGATCGGGCAGTCTATAATTCACCCCTCCACTTT.

The gene calls are TRBV6-1 and TRBJ1-4; the match to TRBD1 covers 11 bases. CDR3 length equals 16 residues. With 6 bases clipped from V and 1 base from J, the junction kept 4 bases outside the gene matches. Germline V lookup: CDR1 MNHNS, CDR2 SASEGT. The CDR3 DNA is TGTGCCAGCAGACTGGACAGGGGGCGAACTAATGAAAAACTGTTTTTT. Translated, it gives CASRLDRGRTNEKLFF.

This clonotype was observed a handful of times. The chain has TRBV6-2 or TRBV6-3 and TRBJ1-5; D might be TRBD1 (6 bases). Per germline, CDR1 MNHEY and CDR2 SVGEGT. The CDR3 contains 16 residues. Trimming shortened V by 0 bases and J by 0 bases, and 9 bases separated the two germline ends. The CDR3 loop is CASSYSGQYSNQPQHF. The CDR3 DNA is TGTGCCAGCAGTTACTCCGGACAGTATAGCAATCAGCCCCAGCATTTT.

The sample holds a few counts of this clonotype. The chain couples TRBV6-2 or TRBV6-3 to TRBJ2-4; 9 nucleotides match TRBD2. Germline V gives CDR1 MNHEY, CDR2 SVGEGT. This CDR3 spans 17 amino acids. V gave up 3 bases and J gave up 1 base; unmatched junction bases: 7. The DNA of the CDR3 is TGTGCCAGCAGTTATACGGGTAGCGGGAGCGCCAAAAACATTCAGTACTTC. This encodes CASSYTGSGSAKNIQYF.

This clonotype was seen ten or more times. This chain joins TRBV7-2 and TRBJ1-5; D is perhaps TRBD1 (5 bases). V dropped 5 bases and J dropped 6 bases, with 26 bases sitting between them. The CDR3 extends over 18 amino acids. Germline V gene data show CDR1 as SGHTA and CDR2 as FQGNSA. CDR3 protein: CASSPTRVPVMGTQPQHF. CDR3 coding DNA: TGTGCCAGCAGCCCGACTAGGGTTCCCGTAATGGGGACTCAGCCCCAGCATTTT.

This chain links TRBV9 with TRBJ2-2; 9 nucleotides line up with TRBD2. J lost 2 bases, V lost 4 bases, and 6 bases had no gene match. CDR1 is SGDLS and CDR2 is YYNGEE in the germline V gene. The CDR3 is made up of 16 amino acids. CDR3: CASSIVAGVNTGELFF. The CDR3 region has the DNA TGTGCCAGCAGCATTGTAGCGGGAGTTAACACCGGGGAGCTGTTTTTT.

This chain uses TRBV20-1 with TRBJ2-3; no clear D gene. This CDR3 has 13 amino acids. Germline CDR1 DFQATT, CDR2 SNEGSKA (reference sequence). V gave up 6 bases and J gave up 4 bases, with 14 bases separating them. The CDR3 is CSASPPSPDTQYF. CDR3 nucleotides: TGCAGTGCCTCCCCGCCTAGTCCAGATACGCAGTATTTT.

V usage is TRBV3-1 and J usage is TRBJ2-4; D call uncertain. The ends were cut back, 4 bases at V and 6 bases at J, with 13 bases in the middle. The CDR3 consists of 14 residues. In germline, CDR1 is LGHDT, CDR2 YNNKEL (reference sequence). CDR3 region: CASSPSNYVNIQYF. Written as DNA, the CDR3 is TGTGCCAGCAGCCCGTCTAACTACGTAAACATTCAGTACTTC.

The chain combines TRBV20-1 with TRBJ2-2; D is perhaps TRBD1 (6 bases). This CDR3 is 12 amino acids long. The V gene's germline CDR1 is DFQATT and CDR2 SNEGSKA (reference sequence). Trimming stripped 6 bases from V and 2 bases from J, with 7 bases between. CDR3 sequence: CSADRNTGELFF. CDR3 coding DNA: TGCAGTGCGGACAGAAACACCGGGGAGCTGTTTTTT.

This chain connects TRBV6-1 to TRBJ1-1, with D perhaps matching TRBD1 (5 bases). The length of the CDR3 is 13 residues. The germline V and J ends were trimmed by 2 bases and 7 bases, with 11 bases remaining between them. CDR1 is MNHNS, CDR2 SASEGT, per germline. The CDR3 spells CASSEQRGLEAFF. The DNA of the CDR3 is TGTGCCAGCAGTGAACAACGGGGCCTTGAAGCTTTCTTT.

Concerning this clonotype itself: A much larger clone is a single base away; this may be a read error. The chain couples TRBV7-8 to TRBJ2-1; D is possibly TRBD2 (6 bases). CDR3 length: 12 amino acids. Trimming took 6 bases from V and 8 from J, leaving 11 bases between them. Germline V gives CDR1 SGHVS, CDR2 FQNEAQ. The CDR3 loop reads CASSPEGHEQFF. The DNA for the CDR3 is TGTGCCAGCAGTCCGGAGGGACATGAGCAGTTCTTC.

The sample holds a few counts of this clonotype. The chain recombines TRBV6-6 with TRBJ2-6; D gene uncertain. The CDR3 has 15 amino acids. The V and J ends lost 6 bases and 0 bases respectively, with 9 bases between them. CDR1 is MNHNY, CDR2 SVGAGI, per germline (reference sequence). The CDR3 DNA follows: TGTGCCAGCAGCCAGCAGTACTCTGGGGCCAACGTCCTGACTTTC. Its protein is CASSQQYSGANVLTF.